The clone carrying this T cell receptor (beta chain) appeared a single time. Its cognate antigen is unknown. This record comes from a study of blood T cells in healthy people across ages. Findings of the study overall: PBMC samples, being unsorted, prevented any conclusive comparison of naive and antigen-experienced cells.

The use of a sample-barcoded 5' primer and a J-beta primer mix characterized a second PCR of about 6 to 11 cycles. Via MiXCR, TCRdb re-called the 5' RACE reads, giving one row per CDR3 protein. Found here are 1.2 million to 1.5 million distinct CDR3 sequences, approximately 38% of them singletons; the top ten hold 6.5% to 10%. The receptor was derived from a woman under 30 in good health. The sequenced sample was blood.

This chain's CDR3 is CASRSGVGGYTF. The CDR3 DNA reads TGTGCCAGTCGGTCGGGGGTGGGGGGCTACACCTTC. The chain employs TRBV27 and TRBJ1-2, with D possibly matching TRBD1 (5 bases). This CDR3 has 12 amino acids. The V and J ends lost 9 bases and 8 bases respectively, with 16 bases between them. CDR1 and CDR2 from the germline V gene are MNHEY and SMNVEV (reference sequence).